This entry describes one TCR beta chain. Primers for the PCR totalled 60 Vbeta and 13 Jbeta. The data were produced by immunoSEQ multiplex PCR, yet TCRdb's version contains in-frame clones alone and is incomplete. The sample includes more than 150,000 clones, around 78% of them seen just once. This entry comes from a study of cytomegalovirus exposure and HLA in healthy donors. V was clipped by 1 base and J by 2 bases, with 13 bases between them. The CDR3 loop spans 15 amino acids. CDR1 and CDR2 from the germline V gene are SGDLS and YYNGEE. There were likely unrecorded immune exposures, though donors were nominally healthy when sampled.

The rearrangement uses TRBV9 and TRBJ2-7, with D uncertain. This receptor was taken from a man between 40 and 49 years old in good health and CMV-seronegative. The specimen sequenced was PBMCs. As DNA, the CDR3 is TGTGCCAGCAGCGTATCTGCTGTAGGAGCCTACGAGCAGTACTTC. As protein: CASSVSAVGAYEQYF.